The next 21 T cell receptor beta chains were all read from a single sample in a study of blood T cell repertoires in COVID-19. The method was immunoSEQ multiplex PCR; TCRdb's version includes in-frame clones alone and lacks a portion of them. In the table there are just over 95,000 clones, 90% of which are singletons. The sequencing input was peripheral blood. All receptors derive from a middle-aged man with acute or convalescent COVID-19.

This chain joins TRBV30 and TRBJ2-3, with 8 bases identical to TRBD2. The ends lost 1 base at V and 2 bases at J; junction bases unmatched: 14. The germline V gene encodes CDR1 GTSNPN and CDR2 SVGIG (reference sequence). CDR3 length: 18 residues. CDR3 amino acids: CAWSGSLLSGTHTDTQYF. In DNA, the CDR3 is TGTGCCTGGAGTGGTTCCCTCCTTAGCGGGACCCACACAGATACGCAGTATTTT.

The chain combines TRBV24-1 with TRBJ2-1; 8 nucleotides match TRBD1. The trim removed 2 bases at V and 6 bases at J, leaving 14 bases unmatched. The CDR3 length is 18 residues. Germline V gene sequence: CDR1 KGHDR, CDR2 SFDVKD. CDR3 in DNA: TGTGCCACCAGTGATTCAGGCGCCAGGGGGCGCTCAGGCAATGAGCAGTTCTTC. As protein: CATSDSGARGRSGNEQFF.

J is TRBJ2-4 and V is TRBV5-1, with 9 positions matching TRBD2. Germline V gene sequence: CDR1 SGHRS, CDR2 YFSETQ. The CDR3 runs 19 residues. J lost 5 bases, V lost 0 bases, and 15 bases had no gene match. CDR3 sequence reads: CASSLEQHGLARRENIQYF. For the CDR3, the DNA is TGCGCCAGCAGCTTGGAACAGCACGGACTAGCGAGGCGAGAAAACATTCAGTACTTC.

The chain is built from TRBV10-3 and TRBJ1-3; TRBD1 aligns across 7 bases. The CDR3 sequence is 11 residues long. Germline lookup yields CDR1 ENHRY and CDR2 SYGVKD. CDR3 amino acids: CAQGTGNTIYF. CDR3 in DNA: TGTGCACAGGGGACTGGAAACACCATATATTTT.

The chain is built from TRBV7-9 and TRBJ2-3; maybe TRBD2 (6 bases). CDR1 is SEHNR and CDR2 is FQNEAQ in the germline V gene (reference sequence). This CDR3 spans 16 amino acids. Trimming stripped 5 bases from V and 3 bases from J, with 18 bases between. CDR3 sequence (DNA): TGTGCCAGCAGCCAACTCGGAGGGCCGAGGACAGATACGCAGTATTTT. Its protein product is CASSQLGGPRTDTQYF.

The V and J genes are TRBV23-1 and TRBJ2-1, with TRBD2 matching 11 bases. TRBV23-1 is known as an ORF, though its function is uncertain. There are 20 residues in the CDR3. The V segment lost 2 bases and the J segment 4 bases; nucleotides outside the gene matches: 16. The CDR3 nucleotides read TGCGCCAGCAGTCAACCCAAACTCCCACTAGCGGGAGAGGGTTACAATGAGCAGTTCTTC. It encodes CASSQPKLPLAGEGYNEQFF.

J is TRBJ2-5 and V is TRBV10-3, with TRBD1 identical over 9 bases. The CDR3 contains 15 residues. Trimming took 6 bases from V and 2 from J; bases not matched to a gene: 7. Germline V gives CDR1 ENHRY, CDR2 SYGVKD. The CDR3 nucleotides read TGTGCCATCAGCCAAGTGGACAGGGGACAAGAGACCCAGTACTTC. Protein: CAISQVDRGQETQYF.

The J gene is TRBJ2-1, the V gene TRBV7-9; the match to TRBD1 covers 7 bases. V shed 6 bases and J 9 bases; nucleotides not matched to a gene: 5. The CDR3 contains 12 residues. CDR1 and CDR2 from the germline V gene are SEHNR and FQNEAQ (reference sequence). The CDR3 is CASRQQGSEQFF. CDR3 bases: TGTGCCAGCAGGCAACAGGGGAGTGAGCAGTTCTTC.

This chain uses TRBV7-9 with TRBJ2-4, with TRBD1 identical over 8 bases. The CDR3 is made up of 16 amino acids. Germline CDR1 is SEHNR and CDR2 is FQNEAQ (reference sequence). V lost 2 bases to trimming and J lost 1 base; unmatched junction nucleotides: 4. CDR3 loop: CASSLLQGAAKNIQYF. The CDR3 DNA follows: TGTGCCAGCAGCTTATTGCAGGGGGCGGCCAAAAACATTCAGTACTTC.

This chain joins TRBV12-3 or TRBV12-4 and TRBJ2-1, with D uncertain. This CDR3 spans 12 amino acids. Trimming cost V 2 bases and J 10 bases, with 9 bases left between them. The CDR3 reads CASSLSAIEQFF. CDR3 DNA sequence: TGTGCCAGCAGTTTAAGCGCTATCGAGCAGTTCTTC.

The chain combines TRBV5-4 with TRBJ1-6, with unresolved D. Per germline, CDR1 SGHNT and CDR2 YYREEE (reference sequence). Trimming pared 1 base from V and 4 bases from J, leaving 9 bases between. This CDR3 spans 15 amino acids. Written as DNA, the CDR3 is TGTGCCAGCAGCTTGCGAGGGCAGTATAATTCACCCCTCCACTTT. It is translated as CASSLRGQYNSPLHF.

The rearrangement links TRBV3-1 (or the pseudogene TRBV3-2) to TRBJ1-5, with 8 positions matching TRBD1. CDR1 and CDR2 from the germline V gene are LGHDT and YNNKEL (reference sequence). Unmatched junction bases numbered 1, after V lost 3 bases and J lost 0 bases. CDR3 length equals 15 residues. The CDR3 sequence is CASSHGQGSNQPQHF. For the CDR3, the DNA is TGTGCCAGCAGCCATGGACAGGGTAGCAATCAGCCCCAGCATTTT.

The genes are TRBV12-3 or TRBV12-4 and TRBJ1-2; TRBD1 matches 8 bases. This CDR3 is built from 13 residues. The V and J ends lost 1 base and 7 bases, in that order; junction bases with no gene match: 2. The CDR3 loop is CASSLGQGAGYTF. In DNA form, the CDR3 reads TGTGCCAGCAGTTTAGGGCAGGGGGCTGGCTACACCTTC.

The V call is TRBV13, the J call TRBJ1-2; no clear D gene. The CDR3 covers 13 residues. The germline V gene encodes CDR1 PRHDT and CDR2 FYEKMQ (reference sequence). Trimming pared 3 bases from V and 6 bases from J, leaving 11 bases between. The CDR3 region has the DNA TGTGCCAGCAGCTTCCCGGGGAAACATGGCTACACCTTC. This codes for CASSFPGKHGYTF.

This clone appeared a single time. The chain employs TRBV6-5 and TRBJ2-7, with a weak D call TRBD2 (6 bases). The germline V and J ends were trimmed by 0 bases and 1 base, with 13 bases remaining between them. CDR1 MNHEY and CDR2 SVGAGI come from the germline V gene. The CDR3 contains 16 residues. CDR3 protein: CASSYSSASASYEQYF. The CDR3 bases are TGTGCCAGCAGTTACTCGTCGGCTAGCGCATCCTACGAGCAGTACTTC.

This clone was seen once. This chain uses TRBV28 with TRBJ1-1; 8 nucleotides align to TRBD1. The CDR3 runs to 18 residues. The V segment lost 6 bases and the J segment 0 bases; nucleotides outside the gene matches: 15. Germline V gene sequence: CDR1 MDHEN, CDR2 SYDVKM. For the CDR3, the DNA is TGTGCCAGCAGGGCAGGGGGCGCGGAGGGGTTGGTGAACACTGAAGCTTTCTTT. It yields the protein CASRAGGAEGLVNTEAFF.

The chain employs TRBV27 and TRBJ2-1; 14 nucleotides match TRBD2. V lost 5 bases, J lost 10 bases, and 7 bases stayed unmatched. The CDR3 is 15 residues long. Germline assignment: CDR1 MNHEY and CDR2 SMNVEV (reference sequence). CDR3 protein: CASSTLGLAGVEQFF. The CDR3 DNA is TGTGCCAGCAGTACACTGGGACTAGCGGGGGTCGAGCAGTTCTTC.

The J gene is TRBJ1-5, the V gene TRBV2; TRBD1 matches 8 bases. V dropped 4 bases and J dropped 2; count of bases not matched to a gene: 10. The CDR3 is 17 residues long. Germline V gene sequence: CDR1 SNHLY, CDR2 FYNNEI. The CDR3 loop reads CASSVTTGAIGNQPQHF. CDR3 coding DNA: TGTGCCAGCAGTGTAACGACAGGGGCTATAGGCAATCAGCCCCAGCATTTT.

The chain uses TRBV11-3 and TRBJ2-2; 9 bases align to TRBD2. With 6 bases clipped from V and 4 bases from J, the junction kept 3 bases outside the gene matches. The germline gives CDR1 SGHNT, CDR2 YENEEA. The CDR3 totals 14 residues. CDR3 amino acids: CASRPSGITGELFF. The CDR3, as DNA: TGTGCCAGCAGACCTAGCGGGATCACCGGGGAGCTGTTTTTT.

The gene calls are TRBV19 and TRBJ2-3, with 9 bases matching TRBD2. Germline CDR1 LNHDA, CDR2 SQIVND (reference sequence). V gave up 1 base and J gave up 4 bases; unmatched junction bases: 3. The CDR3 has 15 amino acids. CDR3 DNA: TGTGCCAGTAGTATAGTGGCGGGAGGGCCAGATACGCAGTATTTT. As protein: CASSIVAGGPDTQYF.

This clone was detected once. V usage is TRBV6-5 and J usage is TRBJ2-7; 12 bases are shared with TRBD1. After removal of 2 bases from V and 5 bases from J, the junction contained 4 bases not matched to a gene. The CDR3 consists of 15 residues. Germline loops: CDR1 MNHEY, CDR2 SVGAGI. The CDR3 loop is CASSYGTGGVHEQYF. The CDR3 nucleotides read TGTGCCAGCAGTTACGGGACAGGGGGCGTCCACGAGCAGTACTTC.